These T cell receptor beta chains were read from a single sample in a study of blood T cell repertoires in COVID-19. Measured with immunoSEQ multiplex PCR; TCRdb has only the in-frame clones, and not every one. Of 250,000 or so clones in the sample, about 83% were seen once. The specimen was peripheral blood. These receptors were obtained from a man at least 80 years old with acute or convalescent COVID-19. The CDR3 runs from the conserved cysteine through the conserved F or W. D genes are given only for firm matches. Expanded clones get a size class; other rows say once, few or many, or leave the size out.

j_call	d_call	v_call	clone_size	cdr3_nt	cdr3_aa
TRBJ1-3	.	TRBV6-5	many	TGTGCCAGCAGTTCCCCCCCATCGGACACCATATATTTT	CASSSPPSDTIYF
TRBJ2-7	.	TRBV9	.	TGTGCCAGCACCCCAGGGGGGCGGGCGGTCTACGAGCAGTACTTC	CASTPGGRAVYEQYF
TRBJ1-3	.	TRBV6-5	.	TGTGCCAGCAGGAGGACGGGAGGAAACACCATATATTTT	CASRRTGGNTIYF
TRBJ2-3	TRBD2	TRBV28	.	TGTGCCAGCAGCACGACTAGCGGGGGGTCAACAGATACGCAGTATTTT	CASSTTSGGSTDTQYF
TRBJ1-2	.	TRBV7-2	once	TGTGCCAGCAGCTCCGGGGGATACTACACCTTC	CASSSGGYYTF
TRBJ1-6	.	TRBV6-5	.	TGTGCCAGCAGAGTAGGGCAGGGATGGAATTCACCCCTCCACTTT	CASRVGQGWNSPLHF
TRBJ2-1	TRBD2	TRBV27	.	TGTGCCAGCAGTTTATTATCGGGGGGGCGTAATGAGCAGTTCTTC	CASSLLSGGRNEQFF
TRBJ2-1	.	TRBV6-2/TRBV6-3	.	TGTGCCAGCAGCAGATCCGCAGGTGAGCAGTTCTTC	CASSRSAGEQFF
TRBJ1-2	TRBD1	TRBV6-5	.	TGTGCCAGCAGCGCCGGGACAGGGACTTCTTATGGCTACACCTTC	CASSAGTGTSYGYTF
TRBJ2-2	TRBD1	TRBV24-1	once	TGTGCCACCAGTACCTACACCGGGACAGGGAACACCGGGGAGCTGTTTTTT	CATSTYTGTGNTGELFF
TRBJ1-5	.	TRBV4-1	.	TGCGCCAGCAGCCAAGATCTCAGGGGAGTACAGCCCCAGCATTTT	CASSQDLRGVQPQHF
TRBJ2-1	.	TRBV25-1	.	TGTGCCAGCAGTGAGGTAGTTAATGAGCAGTTCTTC	CASSEVVNEQFF
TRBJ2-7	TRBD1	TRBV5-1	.	TGCGCCAGCAGCGGTGGGACAGCATCCGTCTACGAGCAGTACTTC	CASSGGTASVYEQYF
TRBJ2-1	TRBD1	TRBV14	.	TGTGCCAGCAGCCAAGGACAGGGGCCCTACAATGAGCAGTTCTTC	CASSQGQGPYNEQFF
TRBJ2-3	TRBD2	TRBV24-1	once	TGTGCCACCAGCGCGGGAGGGCCGGGGGATACGCAGTATTTT	CATSAGGPGDTQYF